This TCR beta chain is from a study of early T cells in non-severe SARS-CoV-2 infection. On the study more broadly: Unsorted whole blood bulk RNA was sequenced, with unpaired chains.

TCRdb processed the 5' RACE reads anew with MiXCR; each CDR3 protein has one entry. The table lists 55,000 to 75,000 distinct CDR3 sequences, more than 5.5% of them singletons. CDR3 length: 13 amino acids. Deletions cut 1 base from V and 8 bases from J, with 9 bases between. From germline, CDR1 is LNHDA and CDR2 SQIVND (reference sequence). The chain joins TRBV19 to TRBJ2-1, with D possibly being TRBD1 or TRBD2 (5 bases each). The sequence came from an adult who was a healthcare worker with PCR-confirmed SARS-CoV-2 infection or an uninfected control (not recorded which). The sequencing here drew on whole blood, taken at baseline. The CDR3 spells CASSIGGSHEQFF. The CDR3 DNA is TGTGCCAGTAGTATAGGGGGGAGCCATGAGCAGTTCTTC.